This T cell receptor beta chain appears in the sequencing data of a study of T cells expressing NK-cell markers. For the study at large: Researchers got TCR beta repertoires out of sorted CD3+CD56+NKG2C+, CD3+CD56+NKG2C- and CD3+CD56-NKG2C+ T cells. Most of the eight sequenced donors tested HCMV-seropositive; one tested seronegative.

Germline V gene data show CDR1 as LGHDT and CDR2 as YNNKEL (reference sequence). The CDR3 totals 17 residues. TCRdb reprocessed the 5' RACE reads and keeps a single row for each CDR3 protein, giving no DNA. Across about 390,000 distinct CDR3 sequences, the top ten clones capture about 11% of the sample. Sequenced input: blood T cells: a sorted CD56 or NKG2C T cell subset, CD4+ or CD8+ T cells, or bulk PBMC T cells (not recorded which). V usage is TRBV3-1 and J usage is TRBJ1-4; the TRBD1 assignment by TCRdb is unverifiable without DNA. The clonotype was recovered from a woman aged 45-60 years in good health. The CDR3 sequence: CASSQNVDRVEFEKLFF.